The sequence of this TCR beta chain was determined in a study of blood T cell repertoires in COVID-19. Germline CDR1 and CDR2: SGDLS and YYNGEE. CDR3 length: 15 amino acids. The V segment lost 3 bases and the J segment 3 bases; nucleotides outside the gene matches: 6. The data were produced by immunoSEQ multiplex PCR, yet TCRdb's version contains in-frame clones alone and is incomplete. The sample records over 250,000 clones, roughly nine tenths being singletons. This study enrolled people aged about 18 to 100 from about 24 US geographic areas. Participants reported their clinical history, and cohort assignment relied on those reports. The recovered donors of Cohort 3 showed two negative PCRs, clearance, or symptom resolution.

This TCR derives from a woman between 18 and 30 years old who had recovered from COVID-19. The gene calls are TRBV9 and TRBJ1-2, with 9 bases that match TRBD1. Sequenced sample: PBMCs or T cells enriched from blood (not recorded which). CDR3 in amino acids: CASSATGGADYGYTF. The DNA of the CDR3 is TGTGCCAGCAGCGCTACAGGGGGCGCCGACTATGGCTACACCTTC.